A single sample gave rise to the 6 T cell receptor beta chains below, sequenced in a study of Ad26.COV2.S vaccination and SARS-CoV-2 variants. Treatment in this sample: some 20 received Ad26.COV2.S at low or high dose, single or two shots; five or six received placebo; per-sample allocation not given. Sampling happened 63 days after the first vaccine or placebo injection. TCRdb's table, derived via immunoSEQ multiplex PCR, lists solely in-frame clones and lacks some. The repertoire holds 300,000 to 350,000 clones, with 75% to 90% as singletons. The source was peripheral blood, collected in a trial of Ad26.COV2.S vaccine versus placebo. The receptor source for this set is a person between 18 and 65 years old who received the Ad26.COV2.S COVID-19 vaccine or a placebo.

This clone was picked up one time. The chain has TRBV3-1 (or the pseudogene TRBV3-2) and TRBJ2-7, with D possibly being TRBD2 (6 bases). Germline CDR1 LGHDT, CDR2 YNNKEL (reference sequence). The CDR3 length is 14 residues. Trimming pared 2 bases from V and 6 bases from J, leaving 14 bases between. The CDR3 region has the DNA TGTGCCAGCAGCCAATACCGGGGGTCCGGCGAGCAGTACTTC. Translating it yields CASSQYRGSGEQYF.

The J gene is TRBJ2-2, the V gene TRBV11-2, with TRBD2 identical over 9 bases. The CDR3 totals 15 residues. Per the germline V gene, CDR1 is SGHAT and CDR2 is FQNNGV. Germline trimming cut 4 bases from V and 8 bases from J; bases unmatched to any gene: 8. The CDR3 loop is CASSYPAGGGGELFF. For the CDR3, the DNA is TGTGCCAGCAGCTATCCAGCGGGAGGTGGGGGGGAGCTGTTTTTT.

The V and J genes are TRBV4-1 and TRBJ2-5; 8 nucleotides match TRBD1. Germline V lookup: CDR1 MGHRA, CDR2 YSYEKL. The length of the CDR3 is 15 residues. Germline trimming cut 4 bases from V and 1 base from J; bases unmatched to any gene: 5. The CDR3 region has the DNA TGCGCCAGCAGCCGGACAGGGCCCACCCAAGAGACCCAGTACTTC. Translating it yields CASSRTGPTQETQYF.

J is TRBJ2-7 and V is TRBV4-1, with TRBD2 identical over 9 bases. Germline CDR1 MGHRA, CDR2 YSYEKL. V shed 0 bases, J shed 3 bases, and the junction held 6 bases outside the gene matches. The CDR3 is 16 amino acids. The DNA of the CDR3 is TGCGCCAGCAGCCAAGAGTGGCTAGCGGGGAACTACGAGCAGTACTTC. This codes for CASSQEWLAGNYEQYF.

V is TRBV4-3 and J is TRBJ2-3, with 8 positions matching TRBD2. The trim removed 0 bases at V and 2 bases at J, leaving 4 bases unmatched. Germline V gene lookup returns CDR1 LGHNA and CDR2 YSLEER. CDR3 length: 16 amino acids. The CDR3 coding sequence is TGCGCCAGCAGCCAAGAATCAGCGGGGGCCACAGATACGCAGTATTTT. It specifies CASSQESAGATDTQYF.

The V call is TRBV5-6, the J call TRBJ2-7; D is perhaps TRBD1 (7 bases). Germline V gene lookup returns CDR1 SGHDT and CDR2 YYEEEE. The CDR3 covers 15 residues. Trimming left V 4 bases short and J 2 bases short, with 16 bases between. Here the CDR3 DNA reads TGTGCCAGCAGCCCGGTGGCAGGGGGGACCTACGAGCAGTACTTC. Translated, it gives CASSPVAGGTYEQYF.